Listed below are T cell receptor beta chains from one sample, sequenced in a study of T cells after yellow fever vaccination. TCRdb re-derived calls from the 5' RACE reads in MiXCR, one entry per CDR3 protein. The table includes roughly 500,000 distinct CDR3 sequences, 15% to 20% detected once. The input for sequencing was PBMCs, taken 15 days after the yellow fever booster vaccination. The origin of the receptors is a man aged 25-45 years who received the YFV17D yellow fever vaccine. Both conserved end residues are part of each CDR3. Each record gives: V gene, D gene, clone size, J gene, CDR3 protein, CDR3 DNA. The D gene is left open where the match is weak. Part of the rows lack a size; the others show once, few, many or a class for expanded clones.

TRBV12-3/TRBV12-4	NA	NA	TRBJ1-1	CASGVAVNTEAFF	TGTGCCAGCGGGGTAGCTGTGAACACTGAAGCTTTCTTT
TRBV7-9	NA	NA	TRBJ2-7	CASTRGAGYEQYF	TGTGCCAGCACCCGTGGGGCTGGATACGAGCAGTACTTC
TRBV28	NA	many	TRBJ2-7	CASSSRTGTTYYEQYF	TGTGCCAGCAGTTCTAGGACCGGGACGACCTACTACGAGCAGTACTTC
TRBV4-2	NA	NA	TRBJ2-1	CASSQDLRDFRNEQFF	TGTGCCAGCAGCCAAGATCTTCGGGACTTTCGGAATGAGCAGTTCTTC
TRBV6-1	NA	few	TRBJ1-1	CASRAGAGTEAFF	TGTGCCAGCAGAGCTGGGGCGGGGACTGAAGCTTTCTTT
TRBV7-3	NA	few	TRBJ2-1	CASSLRSEAEQFF	TGTGCCAGCAGCTTAAGGTCCGAGGCTGAGCAGTTCTTC
TRBV12-3/TRBV12-4	NA	NA	TRBJ2-7	CASSPRTSPYEQYF	TGTGCCAGCAGTCCCCGGACCTCTCCCTACGAGCAGTACTTC
TRBV7-6	NA	few	TRBJ2-1	CASSLSPGRDNEQFF	TGTGCCAGCAGCCTATCCCCGGGTCGCGACAATGAGCAGTTCTTC
TRBV6-5	NA	few	TRBJ2-1	CASRYRVIYNEQFF	TGTGCCAGCAGGTACAGGGTAATCTACAATGAGCAGTTCTTC
TRBV24-1	TRBD2	many	TRBJ2-7	CATSDSRAGDEQYF	TGTGCCACCAGTGATTCAAGAGCGGGAGACGAGCAGTACTTC
TRBV6-2/TRBV6-3	TRBD2	NA	TRBJ2-1	CASSYPLLAGGLSIYNEQFF	TGTGCCAGCAGTTATCCACTTTTAGCGGGAGGGCTCTCAATTTACAATGAGCAGTTCTTC
TRBV29-1	NA	NA	TRBJ2-5	CSVLTGETQYF	TGCAGCGTTCTAACAGGGGAGACCCAGTACTTC
TRBV7-9	NA	NA	TRBJ2-5	CASSPISRETQYF	TGTGCCAGCAGTCCAATTAGTCGGGAGACCCAGTACTTC
TRBV10-2	TRBD2	NA	TRBJ2-1	CASRGDYSWFNEQFF	TGCGCCAGCAGAGGGGACTACTCATGGTTCAATGAGCAGTTCTTC
TRBV11-1	NA	NA	TRBJ2-1	CASRGGVARLEAYNEQFF	TGTGCCAGCAGAGGGGGAGTCGCCAGACTGGAGGCCTACAATGAGCAGTTCTTC
TRBV11-2	TRBD2	NA	TRBJ2-3	CASNPGLAGNPIVDTQYF	TGTGCCAGCAACCCGGGACTAGCGGGCAATCCTATAGTAGATACGCAGTATTTT
TRBV20-1	TRBD2	few	TRBJ2-3	CSAKRTAGGDTQYF	TGCAGTGCTAAAAGGACAGCGGGAGGGGATACGCAGTATTTT
TRBV7-2	TRBD1	NA	TRBJ1-1	CASSLGGGGRTEAFF	TGTGCCAGCAGCTTAGGAGGGGGCGGGAGGACTGAAGCTTTCTTT
TRBV29-1	NA	NA	TRBJ2-7	CSVYGTGGNSYF	TGCAGCGTGTATGGTACCGGAGGGAATAGTTACTTC
TRBV24-1	NA	NA	TRBJ2-3	CATARLDTQYF	TGTGCCACAGCTAGGCTTGATACGCAGTATTTT
TRBV5-1	TRBD2	few	TRBJ2-7	CASSWTTSVEQYF	TGCGCCAGCAGCTGGACGACTAGCGTGGAGCAGTACTTC
TRBV7-8	NA	NA	TRBJ2-7	CASSLENYEQYF	TGTGCCAGCAGCTTAGAAAACTACGAGCAGTACTTC
TRBV5-1	TRBD1	few	TRBJ1-6	CASSSGQGWEPLHF	TGCGCCAGCAGCTCCGGACAGGGGTGGGAACCCCTCCACTTT
TRBV20-1	TRBD1	few	TRBJ2-3	CSASSGGHPDTQYF	TGCAGTGCATCTTCAGGGGGCCACCCAGATACGCAGTATTTT
TRBV11-2	NA	NA	TRBJ2-3	CASTSYLATSSTDTQYF	TGTGCCAGCACCTCGTATCTAGCGACTTCTAGCACAGATACGCAGTATTTT
TRBV24-1	TRBD2	NA	TRBJ2-1	CATGTSGRAVEQFF	TGTGCCACCGGAACTAGCGGGAGGGCCGTTGAGCAGTTCTTC
TRBV29-1	NA	NA	TRBJ2-7	CSAGGGTLREQYF	TGCAGCGCCGGAGGGGGAACACTGAGGGAGCAGTACTTC
TRBV4-3	NA	NA	TRBJ2-1	CASSQVGDTYNEQFF	TGCGCCAGCAGCCAAGTTGGGGACACCTACAATGAGCAGTTCTTC
TRBV12-3/TRBV12-4	NA	NA	TRBJ1-2	CASSPRRDGYTF	TGTGCCAGCAGTCCCCGGAGGGATGGCTACACCTTC
TRBV5-1	TRBD2	few	TRBJ2-2	CASTSLAGGNTGELFF	TGCGCCAGCACCTCCTTAGCGGGAGGGAACACCGGGGAGCTGTTTTTT
TRBV20-1	TRBD2	NA	TRBJ2-2	CSARDPKRGTGELFF	TGCAGTGCTAGAGATCCTAAGCGGGGCACCGGGGAGCTGTTTTTT
TRBV7-2	NA	few	TRBJ2-2	CASSPTGAPTGELFF	TGTGCCAGCAGCCCGACGGGAGCCCCGACCGGGGAGCTGTTTTTT
TRBV10-3	TRBD1	many	TRBJ1-6	CAISDVIDRGDSPLHF	TGTGCCATCAGTGACGTCATCGACAGGGGGGATTCACCCCTCCACTTT
TRBV5-1	NA	NA	TRBJ2-2	CASSRGTRELFF	TGCGCCAGCAGCAGAGGGACAAGGGAGCTGTTTTTT
TRBV29-1	TRBD1	few	TRBJ2-7	CSVEWKGAPYEQYF	TGCAGCGTTGAGTGGAAGGGGGCTCCCTACGAGCAGTACTTC
TRBV6-1	TRBD1	few	TRBJ2-7	CASSDRDSGYEQYF	TGTGCCAGCAGTGACCGGGACAGTGGTTACGAGCAGTACTTC
TRBV20-1	TRBD1	once	TRBJ1-1	CSAEGQGAVATEAFF	TGCAGTGCCGAGGGGCAGGGGGCGGTGGCCACTGAAGCTTTCTTT
TRBV5-4	TRBD2	NA	TRBJ2-7	CASSSRSVRTSGTYEQYF	TGTGCCAGCAGCAGTCGGTCTGTGAGGACTAGCGGTACCTACGAGCAGTACTTC
TRBV7-9	NA	NA	TRBJ2-3	CASRGTTDTQYF	TGTGCCAGCAGGGGGACGACAGATACGCAGTATTTT
TRBV7-9	NA	NA	TRBJ2-1	CASSLVGGRSYNEQFF	TGTGCCAGCAGCTTAGTCGGGGGCAGGTCGTACAATGAGCAGTTCTTC
TRBV7-3	NA	NA	TRBJ2-7	CASSFGTSVNVVYEQYF	TGTGCCAGCAGCTTTGGGACGTCCGTAAATGTCGTCTACGAGCAGTACTTC
TRBV6-5	NA	few	TRBJ2-7	CASSSLGDISYEQYF	TGTGCCAGCAGTTCCCTTGGGGACATCTCCTACGAGCAGTACTTC
TRBV2	TRBD1	few	TRBJ2-4	CASRYQQGQGQNIQYF	TGTGCCAGCAGGTATCAACAAGGACAGGGGCAAAACATTCAGTACTTC
TRBV20-1	NA	NA	TRBJ1-5	CSASLGVGGNQPQHF	TGCAGTGCTAGCCTAGGGGTTGGGGGCAATCAGCCCCAGCATTTT
TRBV7-7	NA	NA	TRBJ2-7	CASSLAPSAEQYF	TGTGCTAGCAGCTTAGCTCCTAGCGCCGAGCAGTACTTC
TRBV5-1	NA	few	TRBJ1-1	CASSLGRQGLNTEAFF	TGCGCCAGCAGCTTGGGCCGTCAGGGGCTGAACACTGAAGCTTTCTTT
TRBV5-1	NA	few	TRBJ2-1	CASSLVGTQNNEQFF	TGCGCCAGCAGCTTGGTCGGGACTCAGAACAATGAGCAGTTCTTC
TRBV4-3	TRBD1	NA	TRBJ2-2	CASSQRQGRELFF	TGCGCCAGCAGCCAGAGACAGGGGAGGGAGCTGTTTTTT
TRBV10-3	NA	NA	TRBJ1-1	CAPKRGGMNTEAFF	TGTGCCCCCAAACGGGGGGGGATGAACACTGAAGCTTTCTTT
TRBV5-1	TRBD1	NA	TRBJ1-2	CASSEFDRANYGYTF	TGCGCCAGCAGCGAATTTGACAGGGCTAACTATGGCTACACCTTC
TRBV7-3	NA	NA	TRBJ2-1	CASSLMGGVGNEQFF	TGTGCCAGCAGCTTAATGGGGGGAGTGGGCAATGAGCAGTTCTTC
TRBV5-1	TRBD1	few	TRBJ1-1	CASSLDRGTTEAFF	TGCGCCAGCAGCCTGGACAGGGGGACCACTGAAGCTTTCTTT
TRBV5-1	TRBD2	NA	TRBJ2-3	CASRRVAGGPDTQYF	TGCGCCAGCAGGCGTGTAGCGGGGGGGCCAGATACGCAGTATTTT
TRBV28	TRBD2	few	TRBJ2-1	CASRTGGPGSYNEQFF	TGTGCCAGCAGAACGGGAGGGCCGGGATCCTACAATGAGCAGTTCTTC
TRBV30	NA	NA	TRBJ2-5	CAWSVPKVRQETQYF	TGTGCCTGGAGTGTACCGAAGGTTCGCCAAGAGACCCAGTACTTC